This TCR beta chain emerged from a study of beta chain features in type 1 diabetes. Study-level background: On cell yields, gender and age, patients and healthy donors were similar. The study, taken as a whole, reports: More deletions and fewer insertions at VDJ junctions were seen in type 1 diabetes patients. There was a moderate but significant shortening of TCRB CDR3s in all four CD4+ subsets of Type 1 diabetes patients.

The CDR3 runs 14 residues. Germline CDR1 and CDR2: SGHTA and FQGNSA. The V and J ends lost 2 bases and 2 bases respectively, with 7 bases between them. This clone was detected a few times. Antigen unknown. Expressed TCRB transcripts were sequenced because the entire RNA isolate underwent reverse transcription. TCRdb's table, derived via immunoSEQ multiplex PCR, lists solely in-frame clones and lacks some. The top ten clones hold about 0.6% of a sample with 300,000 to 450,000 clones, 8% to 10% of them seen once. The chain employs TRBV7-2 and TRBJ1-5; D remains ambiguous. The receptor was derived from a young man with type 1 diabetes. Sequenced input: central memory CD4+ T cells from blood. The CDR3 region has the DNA TGTGCCAGCAGCTTAAGGACGGGCAATCAGCCCCAGCATTTT. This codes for CASSLRTGNQPQHF.